A single sample is the source of the 19 T cell receptor beta chains below, sequenced in a study of blood T cell repertoires in COVID-19. Libraries were prepared by immunoSEQ multiplex PCR; TCRdb keeps only in-frame clonotypes and omits some of them. The sample lists some 300,000 clones; less than 90% were seen once. The sequenced material came from peripheral blood. These receptors all come from a woman in her seventies with COVID-19, enrolled during active disease.

The chain combines TRBV19 with TRBJ1-4; D is uncertain. The ends were cut back, 4 bases at V and 4 bases at J, with 13 bases in the middle. The CDR3 spans 15 residues. Germline V CDR1 and CDR2: LNHDA, SQIVND (reference sequence). CDR3 region: CASSRGGLLNEKLFF. CDR3 coding DNA: TGTGCCAGTAGTAGGGGAGGGCTCCTTAATGAAAAACTGTTTTTT.

The sample holds a few counts of this clone. V gene TRBV6-1 combines with J gene TRBJ1-2; the D is unclear. Trimming removed 3 bases from V and 2 bases from J, with 7 bases in between. The V gene's germline CDR1 is MNHNS and CDR2 SASEGT. This CDR3 is 13 amino acids long. The CDR3 sequence: CASSDQVNYGYTF. The CDR3 region has the DNA TGTGCCAGCAGTGATCAGGTCAACTATGGCTACACCTTC.

V gene TRBV5-1 combines with J gene TRBJ2-7; D unclear. Germline V gene data show CDR1 as SGHRS and CDR2 as YFSETQ. V dropped 0 bases and J dropped 0 bases, with 13 bases sitting between them. The CDR3 length is 16 residues. CDR3 sequence: CASSLVPESSSYEQYF. CDR3 in DNA: TGCGCCAGCAGCTTGGTTCCTGAGTCGAGCTCCTACGAGCAGTACTTC.

This clone turned up a few times. CDR3 sequence (DNA): TGTGCCACCGACAGGGGAGCTGGAAACACCATATATTTT. Translated, it gives CATDRGAGNTIYF. The genes are TRBV19 and TRBJ1-3; 8 nucleotides align to TRBD1. V shed 10 bases, J shed 2 bases, and the junction held 4 bases outside the gene matches. The CDR3 length is 13 residues. Germline lookup yields CDR1 LNHDA and CDR2 SQIVND (reference sequence). The full variable domain, in which reference TRBV19 and TRBJ1-3 provide the parts outside the CDR3, is DGGITQSPKYLFRKEGQNVTLSCEQNLNHDAMYWYRQDPGQGLRLIYYSQIVNDFQKGDIAEGYSVSREKKESFPLTVTSAQKNPTAFYLCATDRGAGNTIYFGEGSWLTVV.

The chain carries TRBV6-2 or TRBV6-3 and TRBJ1-2, with 9 bases fitting TRBD1. V shed 0 bases and J 7 bases; nucleotides not matched to a gene: 15. The CDR3 runs 18 residues. The germline V gene has CDR1 MNHEY and CDR2 SVGEGT. CDR3 bases: TGTGCCAGCAGTTACTCGGAATACGGACAGGGGTATCACTCTGGCTACACCTTC. Its translation: CASSYSEYGQGYHSGYTF.

The chain carries TRBV12-3 or TRBV12-4 and TRBJ1-2, with TRBD1 matching over 7 bases. The ends lost 6 bases at V and 3 bases at J; junction bases unmatched: 4. The CDR3 is 13 amino acids. CDR3 nucleotides: TGTGCCAGCAGCCCAGGGACAGACTATGGCTACACCTTC. It is translated as CASSPGTDYGYTF.

This clone was detected once. This chain links TRBV4-1 with TRBJ2-3; 8 bases fit TRBD2. Unmatched junction bases numbered 9, after V lost 4 bases and J lost 3 bases. Germline V CDR1 and CDR2: MGHRA, YSYEKL. This CDR3 has 16 residues. The CDR3 is CASSPRPGGETDTQYF. In DNA form, the CDR3 reads TGCGCCAGCAGCCCCCGTCCGGGGGGGGAGACAGATACGCAGTATTTT.

The chain has TRBV2 and TRBJ2-7, with 13 bases that match TRBD2. Germline CDR1 is SNHLY and CDR2 is FYNNEI. CDR3 size: 14 residues. Germline trimming cut 6 bases from V and 5 bases from J; bases unmatched to any gene: 4. CDR3 nucleotide sequence: TGTGCCAGCAGGGAACTAGCGGGGGGGAACGAGCAGTACTTC. As protein: CASRELAGGNEQYF.

The chain joins TRBV4-3 to TRBJ2-7; D not resolved. Germline loops: CDR1 LGHNA, CDR2 YSLEER. CDR3 size: 14 residues. Trimming pared 1 base from V and 3 bases from J, leaving 10 bases between. The CDR3 nucleotides read TGCGCCAGCAGCCAAGTGTGGAGTGACTACGAGCAGTACTTC. It specifies CASSQVWSDYEQYF.

The chain links TRBV13 to TRBJ2-7, with 7 bases matching TRBD2. J was trimmed by 6 bases and V by 2 bases; bases with no gene match: 7. Per the germline V gene, CDR1 is PRHDT and CDR2 is FYEKMQ (reference sequence). This CDR3 is 14 amino acids long. Here the CDR3 reads CASSLWTREGEQYF. Written as DNA, the CDR3 is TGTGCCAGCAGCTTATGGACTAGAGAGGGCGAGCAGTACTTC.

The V call is TRBV3-1 (or the pseudogene TRBV3-2), the J call TRBJ1-3; the D gene is possibly TRBD1 (6 bases). The length of the CDR3 is 15 residues. Germline V lookup: CDR1 LGHDT, CDR2 YNNKEL (reference sequence). V lost 2 bases and J 2 bases, leaving 10 bases between the germline ends. The CDR3 sequence: CASSQPGGPGNTIYF. The CDR3 DNA reads as TGTGCCAGCAGCCAACCGGGGGGCCCTGGAAACACCATATATTTT.

The J gene is TRBJ2-7, the V gene TRBV27; 9 bases align to TRBD2. V was pared by 5 bases and J by 2 bases, with 10 bases of the junction left unmatched. The length of the CDR3 is 16 residues. CDR1 and CDR2 from the germline V gene are MNHEY and SMNVEV (reference sequence). The CDR3: CASSRGLRGGTYEQYF. The DNA of the CDR3 is TGTGCCAGCAGTCGGGGGCTGCGGGGGGGAACCTACGAGCAGTACTTC.

This clone has a single count. CDR3 amino acids: CASSSTSGGAETQYF. As DNA, the CDR3 is TGCGCCAGCAGCTCAACTAGCGGGGGGGCAGAGACCCAGTACTTC. The chain joins TRBV5-1 to TRBJ2-5, with 13 bases lining up with TRBD2. The CDR3 is 15 residues long. Germline V gene sequence: CDR1 SGHRS, CDR2 YFSETQ. Germline trimming cut 3 bases from V and 4 bases from J; bases unmatched to any gene: 3.

The chain uses TRBV2 and TRBJ2-7; possibly TRBD2 for D (5 bases). Germline assignment: CDR1 SNHLY and CDR2 FYNNEI. Trimming removed 3 bases from V and 5 bases from J, with 17 bases in between. The CDR3 runs to 15 residues. The CDR3 spells CASSDGWVGVNEQYF. In nucleotides, the CDR3 is TGTGCCAGCAGTGACGGGTGGGTCGGGGTCAACGAGCAGTACTTC.

The rearrangement links TRBV9 to TRBJ2-7; 10 nucleotides agree with TRBD1. The CDR3 is 14 amino acids. CDR1 and CDR2 (germline): SGDLS, YYNGEE. The V gene end was trimmed by 2 bases and the J gene end by 4 bases; junction bases not matched to a gene: 3. The CDR3 protein is CASSVGQGEYEQYF. As DNA, the CDR3 is TGTGCCAGCAGCGTCGGACAGGGGGAATACGAGCAGTACTTC.

This chain links TRBV27 with TRBJ2-1; 10 bases line up with TRBD1. Germline V gene lookup returns CDR1 MNHEY and CDR2 SMNVEV (reference sequence). V lost 7 bases to trimming and J lost 14 bases; unmatched junction nucleotides: 11. The CDR3 spans 13 residues. CDR3 nucleotides: TGTGCCAGCACCCAGACAGGGGGCTTTTTTAAGTTCTTC. It encodes CASTQTGGFFKFF.

The chain joins TRBV6-5 to TRBJ2-2; 9 nucleotides line up with TRBD1. Germline V gene sequence: CDR1 MNHEY, CDR2 SVGAGI. The trim removed 7 bases at V and 3 bases at J, leaving 3 bases unmatched. The CDR3 is 14 residues long. The CDR3 is CASKGQGDTGELFF. CDR3 nucleotide sequence: TGTGCCAGCAAGGGACAGGGAGACACCGGGGAGCTGTTTTTT.

This clone appeared a single time. The rearrangement links TRBV24-1 to TRBJ1-2, with 11 bases fitting TRBD1. Trimming cost V 4 bases and J 4 bases; bases outside gene matches: 1. Germline V gene data show CDR1 as KGHDR and CDR2 as SFDVKD. The CDR3 spans 14 residues. The CDR3 protein is CATSDGQGAYGYTF. In DNA form, the CDR3 reads TGTGCCACCAGTGACGGACAGGGGGCCTATGGCTACACCTTC.

This sequence joins TRBV27 and TRBJ2-7; TRBD2 might be the D (5 bases). V lost 8 bases and J 0 bases, leaving 14 bases between the germline ends. CDR3 length equals 14 residues. Germline-derived CDR1 and CDR2 are MNHEY and SMNVEV (reference sequence). DNA of the CDR3: TGTGCCAGCGGCCCGGGTGGAGGCTCCTACGAGCAGTACTTC. Translation gives CASGPGGGSYEQYF.